These 14 T cell receptor beta chains originate from one sample sequenced in a study of CD8 T cells in ankylosing spondylitis. Via MiXCR, TCRdb re-called the 5' RACE reads, giving one row per CDR3 protein. Among roughly 220,000 distinct CDR3 sequences listed, 18% were seen once. Overall study results and limits: A TCR beta motif of under 10 highly homologous variants appeared characteristic of ankylosing spondylitis blood.

Their antigens remain unidentified. Sequenced input: blood, either unsorted or a sorted T cell fraction (not recorded which). The source is a male donor with ankylosing spondylitis.

This clonotype has only a few counts. The chain uses TRBV3-1 and TRBJ2-5, with unresolved D. This CDR3 contains 15 residues. Between the trimmed V and J ends, which lost 0 bases and 1 base, there was a span of 9 bases. Germline values: CDR1 LGHDT, CDR2 YNNKEL (reference sequence). CDR3 in amino acids: CASSQDPGGQETQYF. Here the CDR3 DNA reads TGTGCCAGCAGCCAAGATCCGGGCGGCCAAGAGACCCAGTACTTC.

This clonotype was recorded a few times. The chain links TRBV4-1 to TRBJ2-3; D unresolved. V lost 0 bases to trimming and J lost 0 bases, with 10 bases between them. The length of the CDR3 is 16 residues. Germline CDR1 reads MGHRA; CDR2 reads YSYEKL. The chain's CDR3 is CASSQDVAFSTDTQYF. CDR3 sequence (DNA): TGCGCCAGCAGCCAAGATGTAGCCTTTAGCACAGATACGCAGTATTTT.

The chain couples TRBV2 to TRBJ2-5, with 14 bases that match TRBD2. The CDR3 totals 17 residues. J lost 3 bases, V lost 3 bases, and 6 bases had no gene match. CDR1 SNHLY and CDR2 FYNNEI come from the germline V gene. CDR3: CASSEDGTSGGKETQYF. CDR3 nucleotide sequence: TGTGCCAGCAGTGAGGACGGGACTAGCGGGGGAAAAGAGACCCAGTACTTC.

This clonotype was counted between two and nine times. The chain joins TRBV28 to TRBJ2-3, with D perhaps TRBD1 (5 bases). The V end lost 6 bases, the J end lost 6 bases, and 19 bases lay between the germline ends. CDR1 is MDHEN and CDR2 is SYDVKM in the germline V gene. The CDR3 extends over 15 amino acids. The CDR3 here is CASRKGAAFRDTQYF. The CDR3, as DNA: TGTGCCAGCAGAAAAGGGGCAGCCTTTAGGGATACGCAGTATTTT.

The gene calls are TRBV10-3 and TRBJ2-1, with 10 nucleotides matching TRBD2. Germline values: CDR1 ENHRY, CDR2 SYGVKD. Losses at the gene ends were 0 bases for V and 8 bases for J; bases not matched to a gene: 10. This CDR3 comprises 17 residues. CDR3 nucleotides: TGTGCCATCAGTGAGTCCACGGGACTAGCGATATTGGATGAGCAGTTCTTC. It encodes CAISESTGLAILDEQFF.

The J gene is TRBJ2-7, the V gene TRBV27; no clear D gene. Germline CDR1 is MNHEY and CDR2 is SMNVEV (reference sequence). The CDR3 sequence is 13 residues long. The V and J ends lost 3 bases and 5 bases respectively, with 11 bases between them. The CDR3 spells CASSFRQLDEQYF. DNA of the CDR3: TGTGCCAGCAGTTTCCGGCAGCTCGACGAGCAGTACTTC.

This clonotype turned up a few times. The V gene is TRBV12-3 or TRBV12-4, the J gene TRBJ2-7; tentatively, D is TRBD2 (5 bases). V dropped 3 bases and J dropped 0 bases, with 12 bases sitting between them. The CDR3 covers 15 residues. The CDR3 DNA is TGTGCCAGCAGTTTGGCTAGCCCCATCTCCTACGAGCAGTACTTC. It translates to CASSLASPISYEQYF.

The V gene is TRBV5-1, the J gene TRBJ1-2; D gene uncertain. The length of the CDR3 is 14 residues. The germline gives CDR1 SGHRS, CDR2 YFSETQ. Trimming pared 5 bases from V and 3 bases from J, leaving 14 bases between. The CDR3: CASSSDPEDYGYTF. The CDR3 coding sequence is TGCGCCAGCAGTTCGGACCCAGAGGACTATGGCTACACCTTC.

V and J are TRBV12-5 and TRBJ1-1; TRBD1 might be the D (5 bases). The CDR3 consists of 14 residues. The germline V gene encodes CDR1 LGHNT and CDR2 FRNRAP. The germline V and J ends were trimmed by 7 bases and 0 bases, with 12 bases remaining between them. CDR3 nucleotide sequence: TGTGCTAGTGCCCTCGACAGCTTGAACACTGAAGCTTTCTTT. This codes for CASALDSLNTEAFF. The whole variable domain, filled in from reference TRBV12-5 and TRBJ1-1, reads DARVTQTPRHKVTEMGQEVTMRCQPILGHNTVFWYRQTMMQGLELLAYFRNRAPLDDSGMPKDRFSAEMPDATLATLKIQPSEPRDSAVYFCASALDSLNTEAFFGQGTRLTVV.

This clonotype was found many times. This chain connects TRBV5-6 to TRBJ1-3; D is possibly TRBD1 (6 bases). V lost 0 bases to trimming and J lost 0 bases, with 16 bases between them. From germline, CDR1 is SGHDT and CDR2 YYEEEE. The CDR3 is 18 amino acids. The CDR3 region is CASSLDGGSPISGNTIYF. The CDR3 bases are TGTGCCAGCAGCTTGGATGGGGGCAGCCCGATCTCTGGAAACACCATATATTTT.

The sample holds a few counts of this clonotype. V is TRBV7-9 and J is TRBJ1-1; tentative D call: TRBD1 (5 bases). Germline assignment: CDR1 SEHNR and CDR2 FQNEAQ (reference sequence). Trimming took 5 bases from V and 6 from J, leaving 16 bases between them. CDR3 size: 14 residues. The DNA for the CDR3 is TGTGCCAGCAGCCCGGGGGGGGTAGGGGCTGAAGCTTTCTTT. Its protein is CASSPGGVGAEAFF.

This sequence joins TRBV7-9 and TRBJ2-5; D gene uncertain. The CDR3 consists of 13 residues. V lost 3 bases, J lost 4 bases, and 9 bases lay in between. Germline values: CDR1 SEHNR, CDR2 FQNEAQ (reference sequence). CDR3: CASSFFPPETQYF. Written as DNA, the CDR3 is TGTGCCAGCAGCTTTTTCCCTCCAGAGACCCAGTACTTC.

The chain links TRBV10-2 to TRBJ1-5, with 8 bases that match TRBD1. The CDR3 is 15 residues long. Germline V gene sequence: CDR1 WSHSY, CDR2 SAAADI. J lost 2 bases, V lost 8 bases, and 8 bases had no gene match. The CDR3 DNA reads TGCGCCAGCGGACAGGGAGACTATGGCAATCAGCCCCAGCATTTT. It yields the protein CASGQGDYGNQPQHF.

The rearrangement links TRBV7-9 to TRBJ2-3, with unresolved D. The CDR3 sequence is 14 residues long. The germline V gene encodes CDR1 SEHNR and CDR2 FQNEAQ (reference sequence). Trimming pared 3 bases from V and 2 bases from J, leaving 9 bases between. The CDR3 is CASSFEGNTDTQYF. The DNA for the CDR3 is TGTGCCAGCAGCTTCGAAGGGAACACAGATACGCAGTATTTT.